Reported below is one TCR beta chain. TCRdb's table, derived via immunoSEQ multiplex PCR, lists solely in-frame clones and lacks some. This table has under 200,000 clones, about 91% appearing once. The record originates from a study of blood T cell repertoires in COVID-19. Germline values: CDR1 SGHNT, CDR2 YENEEA. V lost 3 bases, J lost 3 bases, and 9 bases lay in between. The CDR3 contains 13 residues. Sequences were obtained from PBMCs or T cells enriched from blood (not recorded which). This clonotype was obtained from a woman between 18 and 29 years old who had recovered from COVID-19. The chain joins TRBV11-3 to TRBJ2-7; a possible D gene is TRBD1 (5 bases). The CDR3 region is CASSFGQGYEQYF. The CDR3 bases are TGTGCCAGCAGCTTTGGGCAGGGCTACGAGCAGTACTTC.